The 24 T cell receptor beta chains below all came from one sample that was sequenced in a study of T cell clonality in common variable immunodeficiency. Their antigens are not known. Notes on the study in general: Fewer deletions and N-nucleotide insertions were reportedly seen in common variable immunodeficiency TCR beta sequences.

Generated by immunoSEQ multiplex PCR, the TCRdb table keeps only in-frame clones and is missing some. This table holds about 26,000 clones with no singletons; the top ten claim 4%. The sequencing sample was made of peripheral blood mononuclear cells. The receptors here all came from a human donor with common variable immunodeficiency.

Concerning this clone itself: Read sequence stops 3 residues before the CDR3 end, and the germline J gene provides the missing end. The chain joins TRBV7-9 to TRBJ2-7, with 9 bases lining up with TRBD1. After removal of 5 bases from V and 2 bases from J, the junction contained 4 bases not matched to a gene. There are 14 residues in the CDR3. Germline lookup yields CDR1 SEHNR and CDR2 FQNEAQ (reference sequence). The part of the CDR3 DNA that was read is TGTGCCAGCAGCGACCGGGACAGGGCCTACGAG. As protein: CASSDRDRAYE. The full CDR3 is CASSDRDRAYEQYF.

This clone has a handful of counts. The read gets to within 3 residues of the CDR3 end, and the germline J gene fills in the rest. The gene calls are TRBV2 and TRBJ1-5; D is possibly TRBD1 (6 bases). CDR3 length: 15 amino acids. V lost 6 bases and J 2 bases, leaving 14 bases between the germline ends. CDR1 and CDR2 (germline): SNHLY, FYNNEI. The part of the CDR3 DNA that was read is TGTGCCAGCAGACAGGGTCTCAGTGGCAATCAGCCC. Translating gives CASRQGLSGNQP. In full, the CDR3 reads CASRQGLSGNQPQHF.

This clone appeared a few times. The CDR3 extends 3 residues past the end of the read, so its final part is completed from the germline J gene. The V call is TRBV10-3, the J call TRBJ2-7; 8 bases are a match to TRBD1. Germline loops: CDR1 ENHRY, CDR2 SYGVKD. V lost 4 bases, J lost 2 bases, and 4 bases stayed unmatched. This CDR3 contains 14 residues. The CDR3 sequence: CAISGTGKAYEQYF. The sequenced part of the CDR3 DNA is TGTGCCATCAGTGGGACAGGGAAGGCCTACGAG.

This clone was counted between two and nine times. The observed sequence ends 3 residues before the CDR3 terminus, with the missing tail filled in from the germline J gene. This rearrangement joins TRBV19 to TRBJ2-3; possibly TRBD1 for D (6 bases). The CDR3 is made up of 14 amino acids. Looked up from germline, CDR1 is LNHDA and CDR2 is SQIVND (reference sequence). V gave up 5 bases and J gave up 2 bases, with 11 bases separating them. The DNA read from the CDR3 is TGTGCCAGTAGTTGGGACATTCACACAGATACG. Translated, it gives CASSWDIHTDT. The whole CDR3 is CASSWDIHTDTQYF.

This clone has only a few counts. The CDR3 extends 3 residues past the end of the read, so its final part is completed from the germline J gene. The rearrangement joins TRBV18 to TRBJ1-3; D remains ambiguous. In germline, CDR1 is KGHSH, CDR2 LQKENI. V was clipped by 5 bases and J by 4 bases, with 12 bases between them. This CDR3 comprises 14 residues. The CDR3 bases that were read are TGTGCCAGCTCAACAGATACACAAGGAAACACC. It translates to CASSTDTQGNT. The CDR3 in full is CASSTDTQGNTIYF.

As for this clone: The read ends 3 residues shy of where the CDR3 ends; the end is completed using the germline J gene. The genes are TRBV7-9 and TRBJ2-3; a weak D match, TRBD2 (6 bases). V was pared by 7 bases and J by 3 bases, with 14 bases between. The CDR3 loop spans 14 amino acids. Germline V gene data show CDR1 as SEHNR and CDR2 as FQNEAQ (reference sequence). The covered CDR3 bases are TGTGCCAGCATCACGGGGGATGAGACAGATACG. This translates into CASITGDETDT. The entire CDR3 reads CASITGDETDTQYF.

In its sample, this clone was seen many times. The read ends 3 residues shy of where the CDR3 ends; the end is completed using the germline J gene. The V and J genes are TRBV18 and TRBJ1-1, with 9 positions matching TRBD1. The CDR3 sequence is 17 residues long. Unmatched junction bases numbered 11, after V lost 6 bases and J lost 0 bases. Germline CDR1 and CDR2: KGHSH and LQKENI. The CDR3 region is CASSHRTGAYMNTEAFF. The covered CDR3 bases are TGTGCCAGCTCCCACAGGACAGGGGCCTACATGAACACTGAA.

This clone was picked up a small number of times. Coverage ceases 3 residues before the CDR3 finishes, and the germline J gene fills in the end. The rearrangement joins TRBV29-1 to TRBJ2-7; 9 nucleotides align to TRBD2. CDR1 is SQVTM, CDR2 ANQGSEA, per germline. V dropped 6 bases and J dropped 2; count of bases not matched to a gene: 8. The CDR3 extends over 14 amino acids. CDR3 DNA, as far as it was read: TGCAGCGTCGCGTGGACTAGCGAGACCTACGAG. Its translation: CSVAWTSETYE. The CDR3, in full, reads CSVAWTSETYEQYF.

In regard to this clone: The read is 3 residues too short to cover the CDR3 end, so that end is filled in from the germline J gene. This chain links TRBV7-2 with TRBJ1-5; unclear D gene. CDR3 length: 13 residues. Trimming removed 1 base from V and 4 bases from J, with 5 bases in between. CDR1 and CDR2 from the germline V gene are SGHTA and FQGNSA. CDR3 region: CASSLGANQPQHF. The DNA read from the CDR3 is TGTGCCAGCAGCTTAGGAGCGAATCAGCCC.

On this clone itself: The CDR3 extends 3 residues past the end of the read, so its final part is completed from the germline J gene. The rearrangement links TRBV18 to TRBJ2-1; D not resolved. This CDR3 spans 16 amino acids. V was cut by 0 bases and J by 2 bases, with 11 bases left in between. The germline gives CDR1 KGHSH, CDR2 LQKENI. The DNA read from the CDR3 is TGTGCCAGCTCACCACCGCCCCGAGCTCCCTACAATGAG. Protein: CASSPPPRAPYNE. The entire CDR3 is CASSPPPRAPYNEQFF.

This clone has ten or more counts. Partial CDR3 DNA: TGCGCCAGCCGACAGTTACAAGAGACC. Translating gives CASRQLQET. The complete CDR3 sequence is CASRQLQETQYF. V and J are TRBV5-1 and TRBJ2-5; a weak D match, TRBD1 (5 bases). The read ends 3 residues early relative to the CDR3; the germline J gene fills the gap. The CDR3 totals 12 residues. Germline CDR1 is SGHRS and CDR2 is YFSETQ. The germline V and J ends were trimmed by 7 bases and 2 bases, with 9 bases remaining between them. Full variable domain (rest looked up from reference TRBV5-1 and TRBJ2-5): KAGVTQTPRYLIKTRGQQVTLSCSPISGHRSVSWYQQTPGQGLQFLFEYFSETQRNKGNFPGRFSGRQFSNSRSEMNVSTLELGDSALYLCASRQLQETQYFGPGTRLLVL.

This clone was seen a handful of times. The observed sequence ends 3 residues before the CDR3 terminus, with the missing tail filled in from the germline J gene. This chain links TRBV7-3 with TRBJ2-5; D unresolved. The CDR3 length is 13 residues. V shed 4 bases and J shed 5 bases, with 11 bases lying between them. In germline, CDR1 is SGHTA, CDR2 FQGTGA. Partial CDR3 DNA: TGTGCCAGCAGCTCTGCCCCTCGGGAGACC. Its protein product is CASSSAPRET. The CDR3 as a whole reads CASSSAPRETQYF.

This clone was recorded at least ten times. The CDR3 extends 3 residues past the end of the read, so its final part is completed from the germline J gene. V gene TRBV5-1 combines with J gene TRBJ1-1; TRBD1 agrees at 11 bases. V gave up 4 bases and J gave up 4 bases; unmatched junction bases: 3. The CDR3 has 14 residues. In germline, CDR1 is SGHRS, CDR2 YFSETQ. CDR3 in amino acids: CASSRGTGGTEAFF. The CDR3 bases that were read are TGCGCCAGCAGCCGGGGGACAGGGGGCACTGAA.

In regard to this clone: The read finishes 3 residues shy of the CDR3 end, and the germline J gene is used to complete it. The chain combines TRBV30 with TRBJ1-1; maybe TRBD1 (6 bases). V gave up 4 bases and J gave up 0 bases, with 9 bases separating them. This CDR3 has 13 residues. Germline loops: CDR1 GTSNPN, CDR2 SVGIG (reference sequence). CDR3 amino acids: CAWKRGLNTEAFF. Partial CDR3 DNA: TGTGCCTGGAAAAGGGGGTTGAACACTGAA.

There are many counts of this clone. The read stops 3 residues short of the end of the CDR3; the missing end is completed from the germline J gene. The V gene is TRBV19, the J gene TRBJ1-1; 9 bases align to TRBD1. There are 15 residues in the CDR3. V was pared by 6 bases and J by 3 bases, with 8 bases of the junction left unmatched. Per germline, CDR1 LNHDA and CDR2 SQIVND (reference sequence). CDR3 in amino acids: CASRRQGVMDTEAFF. CDR3 bases read: TGTGCCAGTAGGCGACAGGGGGTAATGGACACTGAA.

This clone has ten or more counts. The CDR3 is cut off 3 residues early in the read; its end comes from the germline J gene. The V call is TRBV2, the J call TRBJ2-7, with TRBD1 as a possible D gene (6 bases). Per the germline V gene, CDR1 is SNHLY and CDR2 is FYNNEI. V was pared by 6 bases and J by 6 bases, with 15 bases between. The CDR3 runs 13 residues. The CDR3: CASSAQGLGEQYF. The DNA read from the CDR3 is TGTGCCAGCAGCGCACAGGGCCTGGGCGAG.

Comments on this clone: The CDR3 end falls 3 residues outside the read, so it is completed with the germline J gene. The rearrangement links TRBV7-9 to TRBJ2-5; D gene ambiguous. Germline CDR1 SEHNR, CDR2 FQNEAQ (reference sequence). Trimming shortened V by 11 bases and J by 5 bases, and 9 bases separated the two germline ends. CDR3 length: 10 amino acids. Partial CDR3 DNA: TGTGCCTCCTCTTTTGAGACC. It yields the protein CASSFET. The whole CDR3 protein is CASSFETQYF.

CDR3 loop: CASRRGTGVGNQPQHF. The part of the CDR3 DNA that was read is TGTGCCAGTAGAAGGGGGACAGGGGTCGGGAATCAGCCC. The chain uses TRBV19 and TRBJ1-5; TRBD1 agrees at 10 bases. The CDR3 end is not reached by the read, which stops 3 residues before it; the germline J gene fills it in. CDR3 length: 16 residues. Germline CDR1 and CDR2: LNHDA and SQIVND (reference sequence). V shed 6 bases, J shed 4 bases, and the junction held 9 bases outside the gene matches.

In this sample, this clone turned up many times. Sequencing ends 3 residues short of the CDR3 end; the germline J gene provides the rest. The V and J genes are TRBV5-1 and TRBJ2-3; 9 positions agree with TRBD2. J was trimmed by 2 bases and V by 5 bases; bases with no gene match: 18. Germline loops: CDR1 SGHRS, CDR2 YFSETQ. The CDR3 length is 19 residues. CDR3 DNA, as far as it was read: TGCGCCAGCAGGGGGGGACTAGCAGAAATACCACTACTCACAGATACG. This codes for CASRGGLAEIPLLTDT. The complete CDR3 sequence is CASRGGLAEIPLLTDTQYF.

This clone was detected only a few times. Read coverage stops 3 residues before the CDR3 terminus; the germline J gene supplies the remainder. The V call is TRBV30, the J call TRBJ2-3, with D perhaps matching TRBD1 (6 bases). The V and J ends lost 0 bases and 3 bases respectively, with 10 bases between them. The CDR3 covers 14 residues. The germline V gene has CDR1 GTSNPN and CDR2 SVGIG (reference sequence). The CDR3 DNA, read in part, is TGTGCCTGGAGTGTAAACAGGGCTACAGATACG. This sequence encodes CAWSVNRATDT. The CDR3 in its entirety is CAWSVNRATDTQYF. The full variable domain, completed using reference TRBV30 and TRBJ2-3, is SQTIHQWPATLVQPVGSPLSLECTVEGTSNPNLYWYRQAAGRGLQLLFYSVGIGQISSEVPQNLSASRPQDRQFILSSKKLLLSDSGFYLCAWSVNRATDTQYFGPGTRLTVL.

In this sample, this clone turned up a few times. From the germline J gene comes the end of the CDR3, since the read stops 3 residues before it. The chain couples TRBV19 to TRBJ2-7; D call uncertain. The CDR3 runs 14 residues. The ends were cut back, 7 bases at V and 0 bases at J, with 13 bases in the middle. Looked up from germline, CDR1 is LNHDA and CDR2 is SQIVND (reference sequence). Partial CDR3 DNA: TGTGCCAGTAAGCCCCTCGCGAGCTCCTACGAG. Translation gives CASKPLASSYE. The full CDR3 reads CASKPLASSYEQYF.

This clone has only a few counts. The sequenced fragment ends 3 residues before the CDR3 boundary, so the rest is inferred from the germline J gene. V is TRBV6-1 and J is TRBJ1-6; D uncertain. The germline V gene has CDR1 MNHNS and CDR2 SASEGT. Trimming took off 0 bases at V and 10 bases at J, with 16 bases between the two ends. This CDR3 region has 16 residues. CDR3 region: CASSEANRFDFSPLHF. The CDR3 bases that were read are TGTGCCAGCAGTGAAGCTAACAGATTCGATTTCTCACCC.

This clone was seen repeatedly, ten times or more. The read ends 3 residues shy of where the CDR3 ends; the end is completed using the germline J gene. The rearrangement joins TRBV5-1 to TRBJ2-3; D is unresolved. V was shortened by 2 bases and J by 6 bases, with 7 bases between the two germline ends. This CDR3 has 12 amino acids. In germline, CDR1 is SGHRS, CDR2 YFSETQ. The DNA read from the CDR3 is TGCGCCAGCAGCTTCTCCCGGGATACG. Translation gives CASSFSRDT. The whole CDR3 is CASSFSRDTQYF.

About this clone itself: The read ends 3 residues shy of where the CDR3 ends; the end is completed using the germline J gene. The chain employs TRBV2 and TRBJ1-2; 8 bases agree with TRBD1. The CDR3 totals 14 residues. Germline V gene sequence: CDR1 SNHLY, CDR2 FYNNEI. The trim removed 9 bases at V and 7 bases at J, leaving 13 bases unmatched. CDR3 DNA, as far as it was read: TGTGCCAGAAAACCCACAGGGGGGCCAGTTGGC. It is translated as CARKPTGGPVG. The complete CDR3 reads CARKPTGGPVGYTF.